The 25 T cell receptor beta chains listed next were all sequenced from one sample in a study of blood T cells in healthy people across ages. Using a J-beta primer mix together with a sample-barcoded 5' primer, a second PCR was run for about 6 to 11 cycles. Using its own MiXCR run on the 5' RACE reads, TCRdb lists one record per CDR3 protein. Found here are 600,000 to 800,000 distinct CDR3 sequences, more than 45% of them singletons; the top ten hold 13%. Material: blood. These receptors were obtained from an elderly woman in good health.

This clonotype has just one count. The chain joins TRBV7-2 to TRBJ1-5; D call uncertain. With 1 base removed from V and 3 bases from J, the gap between germline ends came to 7 bases. The CDR3 extends over 14 amino acids. CDR1 is SGHTA and CDR2 is FQGNSA in the germline V gene. The DNA for the CDR3 is TGTGCCAGCAGCTTAGTTATCTCCAATCAGCCCCAGCATTTT. This gives the protein CASSLVISNQPQHF. Complete variable domain (other parts from reference TRBV7-2 and TRBJ1-5): GAGVSQSPSNKVTEKGKDVELRCDPISGHTALYWYRQSLGQGLEFLIYFQGNSAPDKSGLPSDRFSAERTGGSVSTLTIQRTQQEDSAVYLCASSLVISNQPQHFGDGTRLSIL.

CDR3 sequence reads: CSARDEDRGAYEQYF. The CDR3 DNA follows: TGCAGTGCTAGAGATGAAGACAGGGGGGCCTACGAGCAGTACTTC. This sequence joins TRBV20-1 and TRBJ2-4; 9 positions agree with TRBD1. The DNA end is more similar to TRBJ2-7, so the J call may be wrong. The CDR3 runs to 15 residues. Germline CDR1 reads DFQATT; CDR2 reads SNEGSKA (reference sequence).

The chain carries TRBV9 and TRBJ2-7; no definite D call. Germline-derived CDR1 and CDR2 are SGDLS and YYNGEE. CDR3 length: 14 amino acids. V dropped 0 bases and J dropped 3 bases, with 10 bases sitting between them. For the CDR3, the DNA is TGTGCCAGCAGCGTAGGATTTCAGGACTACGAGCAGTACTTC. The encoded protein is CASSVGFQDYEQYF.

This chain uses TRBV2 with TRBJ2-1; 10 bases agree with TRBD1. V shed 7 bases, J shed 7 bases, and the junction held 13 bases outside the gene matches. This CDR3 region has 16 residues. Germline V gene lookup returns CDR1 SNHLY and CDR2 FYNNEI. CDR3 bases: TGTGCCAGCACCGGGGGTTTGGGACAGGGGTGGAATGAGCAGTTCTTC. Its protein product is CASTGGLGQGWNEQFF.

The chain employs TRBV10-3 and TRBJ2-5, with no clear D. CDR3 length equals 13 residues. Germline V gene sequence: CDR1 ENHRY, CDR2 SYGVKD. Trimming removed 3 bases at V and 5 bases at J, with 10 bases between. The CDR3 reads CAISDQIGETQYF. In DNA form, the CDR3 reads TGTGCCATCAGTGACCAAATAGGCGAGACCCAGTACTTC.

This clonotype has more than one count but fewer than ten. The rearrangement uses TRBV20-1 and TRBJ1-1; D perhaps matches TRBD1 (5 bases). Germline V gene lookup returns CDR1 DFQATT and CDR2 SNEGSKA (reference sequence). This CDR3 is built from 14 residues. V was clipped by 3 bases and J by 1 base, with 12 bases between them. The CDR3 DNA reads as TGCAGTGCTAGGCCAGGGACCCAGAACACTGAAGCTTTCTTT. Translation: CSARPGTQNTEAFF.

The CDR3 sequence: CASSLGRTSGGELFF. In DNA, the CDR3 is TGTGCCAGCAGTTTGGGACGGACTAGCGGCGGGGAGCTGTTTTTT. V gene TRBV12-3 or TRBV12-4 combines with J gene TRBJ2-2; 10 positions agree with TRBD2. The CDR3 covers 15 residues. Trimming at V came to 3 bases and at J to 7 bases, leaving 5 bases not matched to a gene.

J is TRBJ2-5 and V is TRBV5-1; 7 nucleotides line up with TRBD1. The CDR3 length is 16 residues. V shed 0 bases, J shed 4 bases, and the junction held 9 bases outside the gene matches. The germline gives CDR1 SGHRS, CDR2 YFSETQ. CDR3 loop: CASSLERQGVRETQYF. DNA of the CDR3: TGCGCCAGCAGCTTGGAACGACAGGGTGTAAGAGAGACCCAGTACTTC.

The table lists this clonotype with many counts. The chain carries TRBV10-3 and TRBJ2-5, with a weak D call TRBD2 (5 bases). Trimming removed 3 bases from V and 5 bases from J, with 13 bases in between. Germline values: CDR1 ENHRY, CDR2 SYGVKD. This CDR3 has 14 residues. The DNA for the CDR3 is TGTGCCATCAGTGAATACGGGATAAGGGAGACCCAGTACTTC. This encodes CAISEYGIRETQYF.

This clonotype came up a few times. The V gene is TRBV20-1, the J gene TRBJ1-1, with a weak D call TRBD1 (5 bases). The V end lost 3 bases, the J end lost 1 base, and 12 bases lay between the germline ends. CDR1 is DFQATT, CDR2 SNEGSKA, per germline (reference sequence). The CDR3 is 14 residues long. CDR3 bases: TGCAGTGCTAGGCCTGGGGGGACGAACACTGAAGCTTTCTTT. Translated, it gives CSARPGGTNTEAFF.

Points on this clonotype: A much larger clone sits a single nucleotide away, making a read error possible. This sequence joins TRBV7-9 and TRBJ2-1; D may correspond to TRBD1 or TRBD2 (5 bases each). The V and J ends lost 3 bases and 5 bases respectively, with 8 bases between them. Germline CDR1 SEHNR, CDR2 FQNEAQ (reference sequence). This CDR3 has 13 residues. CDR3 protein: CASSLGEHNEQFF. The CDR3 coding sequence is TGTGCCAGCAGCTTGGGGGAGCACAATGAGCAGTTCTTC.

The DNA for the CDR3 is TGCGCCAGCAGCTTGGCGGGACTACAAAATACGCAGTATTTT. Translating it yields CASSLAGLQNTQYF. The chain is built from TRBV5-1 and TRBJ2-3, with 7 positions matching TRBD2. CDR3 length: 14 residues. V lost 0 bases to trimming and J lost 7 bases; unmatched junction nucleotides: 5. CDR1 and CDR2 from the germline V gene are SGHRS and YFSETQ.

The chain recombines TRBV9 with TRBJ2-1, with 10 bases that match TRBD2. Germline V gene lookup returns CDR1 SGDLS and CDR2 YYNGEE. J gave up 8 bases and V 0 bases, and 8 bases lay outside the gene matches. The CDR3 contains 16 residues. CDR3 sequence: CASSVAGLAKPHEQFF. The CDR3 DNA reads as TGTGCCAGCAGCGTAGCGGGACTAGCGAAACCCCATGAGCAGTTCTTC.

This clonotype was counted many times. The V and J genes are TRBV5-1 and TRBJ2-1; D not certain. This CDR3 spans 18 amino acids. Trimming removed 4 bases from V and 4 bases from J, with 24 bases in between. Germline V gives CDR1 SGHRS, CDR2 YFSETQ. Written as DNA, the CDR3 is TGCGCCAGCAGCCCTGGTCATGGGCAGCCACTGGGGTACAATGAGCAGTTCTTC. Its protein product is CASSPGHGQPLGYNEQFF.

This clonotype appeared once. This may be a read error, as it is one base from a much larger clone. The chain joins TRBV3-1 to TRBJ2-5; no clear D. The CDR3 is 13 amino acids. In germline, CDR1 is LGHDT, CDR2 YNNKEL (reference sequence). The CDR3 reads CASSPGWEETLYF. CDR3 bases: TGTGCCAGCAGCCCCGGTTGGGAAGAGACCCTGTACTTC.

The table lists this clonotype with many counts. This chain's CDR3 is CASSVTPGLAGTLAKNIQYF. The DNA of the CDR3 is TGTGCCAGCAGCGTAACCCCGGGACTAGCGGGAACTTTAGCCAAAAACATTCAGTACTTC. The chain combines TRBV9 with TRBJ2-4; 13 bases align to TRBD2. Trimming at V came to 1 base and at J to 0 bases, leaving 10 bases not matched to a gene. The CDR3 covers 20 residues. The V gene's germline CDR1 is SGDLS and CDR2 YYNGEE.

Of note for this clonotype: Being one base from a much bigger clone, this may be a read error. The chain has TRBV20-1 and TRBJ2-4; D is perhaps TRBD1 (6 bases). The DNA end lines up better with TRBJ2-7; the J call may be wrong. The CDR3 length is 11 residues. Per germline, CDR1 DFQATT and CDR2 SNEGSKA (reference sequence). CDR3 amino acids: CRASQGHEQYF. The CDR3 region has the DNA TGCAGGGCCTCACAGGGCCACGAGCAGTACTTC.

The genes are TRBV25-1 and TRBJ2-2; 8 bases are shared with TRBD1. The germline CDR1 and CDR2 sequences are MGHDK and SYGVNS. V trimming: 4 bases; J trimming: 1 base; junction bases outside the gene matches: 2. The CDR3 totals 15 residues. As DNA, the CDR3 is TGTGCCAGCAGTGGGACAGGGCAGAACACCGGGGAGCTGTTTTTT. Encoded protein: CASSGTGQNTGELFF.

This clonotype was detected many times. This rearrangement joins TRBV10-2 to TRBJ2-2; the D is unclear. This CDR3 comprises 14 residues. Trimming took 4 bases from V and 2 from J, leaving 8 bases between them. CDR1 is WSHSY, CDR2 SAAADI, per germline. CDR3 coding DNA: TGCGCCAGCAGTGCCGGCGTTAACACCGGGGAGCTGTTTTTT. Its translation: CASSAGVNTGELFF.

This clonotype was seen a handful of times. A much larger clone differs from this one at a single base, so this may be a read error. The chain recombines TRBV20-1 with TRBJ2-5; tentative D call: TRBD1 (6 bases). The J call is uncertain, as TRBJ2-1 better fits the DNA end. This CDR3 region has 12 residues. The germline V gene has CDR1 DFQATT and CDR2 SNEGSKA (reference sequence). The CDR3 protein is CSGTGNQETQFF. The CDR3 coding sequence is TGCAGTGGTACAGGGAATCAAGAGACCCAGTTCTTC.

This clonotype came up many times. This sequence joins TRBV4-1 and TRBJ2-2; D not certain. CDR1 and CDR2 from the germline V gene are MGHRA and YSYEKL. CDR3 length: 16 amino acids. V gave up 4 bases and J gave up 3 bases, with 15 bases separating them. CDR3 in DNA: TGCGCCAGCAGCCGTAGGCACAACGATTACACCGGGGAGCTGTTTTTT. Amino acids: CASSRRHNDYTGELFF.

J is TRBJ2-3 and V is TRBV7-3; D gene ambiguous. The CDR3 is 14 residues long. Between the trimmed V and J ends, which lost 5 bases and 2 bases, there was a span of 11 bases. Germline-derived CDR1 and CDR2 are SGHTA and FQGTGA. The chain's CDR3 is CASSKDGNTDTQYF. The CDR3 region has the DNA TGTGCCAGCAGCAAGGACGGAAACACAGATACGCAGTATTTT.

This clonotype was seen a few times. This sequence joins TRBV29-1 and TRBJ2-6; tentatively, D is TRBD2 (6 bases). The CDR3 is 16 amino acids. CDR1 and CDR2 from the germline V gene are SQVTM and ANQGSEA. V was clipped by 6 bases and J by 0 bases, with 15 bases between them. CDR3 nucleotide sequence: TGCAGCGTGACAGCGGGTGACCCCTCTGGGGCCAACGTCCTGACTTTC. Translated: CSVTAGDPSGANVLTF.

The V call is TRBV20-1, the J call TRBJ2-7; 12 bases align to TRBD2. Per germline, CDR1 DFQATT and CDR2 SNEGSKA (reference sequence). The CDR3 covers 13 residues. The trim removed 5 bases at V and 4 bases at J, leaving 3 bases unmatched. CDR3 nucleotide sequence: TGCAGTGCTGGCACTAGCGGGAGGTACGAGCAGTACTTC. Its protein is CSAGTSGRYEQYF.

This clonotype occurred once. A much larger clone lies one base from this, so it may be a read error. This chain links TRBV20-1 with TRBJ2-1; D is ambiguous. The germline V gene has CDR1 DFQATT and CDR2 SNEGSKA (reference sequence). The V end was cut by 3 bases, the J end by 1 base, with 13 bases between. The CDR3 length is 15 residues. The CDR3 sequence: CSASCPGGSYNEQFF. CDR3 coding DNA: TGCAGTGCTAGCTGTCCGGGTGGGTCCTACAATGAGCAGTTCTTC.